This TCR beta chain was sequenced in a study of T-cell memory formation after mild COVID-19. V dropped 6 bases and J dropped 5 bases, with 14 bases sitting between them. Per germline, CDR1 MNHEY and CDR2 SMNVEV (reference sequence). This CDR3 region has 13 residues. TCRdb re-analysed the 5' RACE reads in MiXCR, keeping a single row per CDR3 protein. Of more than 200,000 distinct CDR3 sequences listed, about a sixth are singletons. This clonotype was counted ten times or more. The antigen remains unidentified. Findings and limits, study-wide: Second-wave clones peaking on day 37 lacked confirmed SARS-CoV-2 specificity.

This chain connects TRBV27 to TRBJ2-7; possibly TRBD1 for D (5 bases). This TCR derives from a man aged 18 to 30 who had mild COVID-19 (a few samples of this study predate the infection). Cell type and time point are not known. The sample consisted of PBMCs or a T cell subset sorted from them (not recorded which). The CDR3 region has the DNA TGTGCCAGCAGATTAATGATGGACAACGAGCAGTACTTC. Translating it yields CASRLMMDNEQYF.